This entry lists 16 T cell receptor beta chains sequenced from one sample in a study of blood T cell repertoires in COVID-19. Assay: immunoSEQ multiplex PCR; the TCRdb copy retains only in-frame clones and omits some. The sample lists about 480,000 clones, approximately 89% occurring once. Sequencing was carried out using peripheral blood. The receptors derive from a man younger than 35 with COVID-19, enrolled during active disease.

The J gene is TRBJ1-5, the V gene TRBV2; D might be TRBD1 (6 bases). This CDR3 is 15 amino acids long. From germline, CDR1 is SNHLY and CDR2 FYNNEI. V was cut by 6 bases and J by 5 bases, with 17 bases left in between. CDR3 nucleotide sequence: TGTGCCAGCAGCGACTACACAGGGTTCCATCAGCCCCAGCATTTT. Protein sequence: CASSDYTGFHQPQHF.

V is TRBV1 and J is TRBJ2-1; TRBD2, as called in the table, went unchecked against the DNA. TRBV1 has pseudogene status. This CDR3 is 16 amino acids long. The CDR3 bases are TGCACCAGCAGCCAAAAGGAAAGGACTAACTACAATGAGCAGTTCTTC. This translates into CTSSQKERTNYNEQFF.

This clone was seen only once. The chain couples TRBV6-4 to TRBJ2-1, with 7 bases lining up with TRBD2. Looked up from germline, CDR1 is MRHNA and CDR2 is SNTAGT. V shed 4 bases and J 5 bases; nucleotides not matched to a gene: 8. The length of the CDR3 is 15 residues. CDR3 sequence reads: CASSATSGTHNEQFF. CDR3 bases: TGTGCCAGCAGTGCTACAAGCGGGACCCACAATGAGCAGTTCTTC.

The sample holds one count of this clone. The chain uses TRBV9 and TRBJ2-3; possibly TRBD2 for D (6 bases). This CDR3 contains 13 residues. V shed 0 bases and J shed 6 bases, with 8 bases lying between them. CDR1 is SGDLS, CDR2 YYNGEE, per germline. CDR3 protein: CASSVAGRDTQYF. CDR3 nucleotide sequence: TGTGCCAGCAGCGTAGCAGGGAGGGATACGCAGTATTTT.

The chain carries TRBV7-9 and TRBJ2-7, with 10 bases matching TRBD1. CDR1 is SEHNR, CDR2 FQNEAQ, per germline (reference sequence). V shed 1 base, J shed 3 bases, and the junction held 3 bases outside the gene matches. The CDR3 covers 15 residues. The CDR3 loop is CASSLEGQGFYEQYF. The CDR3 DNA reads as TGTGCCAGCAGCTTAGAGGGACAGGGGTTCTACGAGCAGTACTTC.

This clone was detected once. The chain joins TRBV28 to TRBJ1-2, with a possible D match to TRBD1 (5 bases). In germline, CDR1 is MDHEN, CDR2 SYDVKM. Trimming pared 6 bases from V and 1 base from J, leaving 18 bases between. The CDR3 covers 16 residues. The CDR3 DNA sequence: TGTGCCAGCAGGGGGATGGGGGGTGGCGTTAACTATGGCTACACCTTC. Protein product: CASRGMGGGVNYGYTF.

This sequence joins TRBV7-9 and TRBJ2-3; TRBD2 might be the D (5 bases). V was clipped by 4 bases and J by 1 base, with 12 bases between them. This CDR3 spans 15 amino acids. The germline V gene has CDR1 SEHNR and CDR2 FQNEAQ (reference sequence). The CDR3 region has the DNA TGTGCCAGCAGCTCAGCCGGGGTAGGCACAGATACGCAGTATTTT. Its protein is CASSSAGVGTDTQYF.

This clone was seen a single time. V is TRBV12-3 or TRBV12-4 and J is TRBJ1-1, with a tentative D call TRBD1 (6 bases). The V gene lost 9 bases and the J gene lost 6 bases, with 14 bases spanning the gap. The CDR3 has 12 residues. As DNA, the CDR3 is TGTGCCAGGACTACAGGGTCGCCTGAAGCTTTCTTT. Its protein product is CARTTGSPEAFF.

The V gene is TRBV19, the J gene TRBJ2-1; TRBD2 matches at 7 bases. With V trimmed by 3 bases and J by 8 bases, 19 bases remained unmatched. CDR3 size: 18 residues. Germline loops: CDR1 LNHDA, CDR2 SQIVND (reference sequence). CDR3 nucleotide sequence: TGTGCCAGTAGTATGACGGGGCCCTGGGGGGGGGATTTGCATGAGCAGTTCTTC. This sequence encodes CASSMTGPWGGDLHEQFF.

The chain links TRBV15 to TRBJ2-1, with D unclear. Germline loops: CDR1 LNHNV, CDR2 YYDKDF (reference sequence). Deletions cut 6 bases from V and 3 bases from J, with 6 bases between. This CDR3 region has 12 residues. The CDR3 DNA reads TGTGCCACCAGTCTAGTCTACAATGAGCAGTTCTTC. Encoded protein: CATSLVYNEQFF.

The rearrangement uses TRBV6-5 and TRBJ1-6, with 11 bases lining up with TRBD1. This CDR3 contains 15 residues. Germline-derived CDR1 and CDR2 are MNHEY and SVGAGI. V was pared by 7 bases and J by 7 bases, with 6 bases of the junction left unmatched. The CDR3, as DNA: TGTGCCAGCACCGGACAGGGGGCCGGGAATTCACCCCTCCACTTT. It codes for CASTGQGAGNSPLHF.

The chain uses TRBV15 and TRBJ2-1, with 10 nucleotides matching TRBD2. This CDR3 contains 12 residues. The ends lost 5 bases at V and 10 bases at J; junction bases unmatched: 2. Germline CDR1 reads LNHNV; CDR2 reads YYDKDF (reference sequence). The CDR3 DNA reads TGTGCCACCAGCCTAGCGGGAGCCGAGCAGTTCTTC. It translates to CATSLAGAEQFF.

V usage is TRBV7-6 and J usage is TRBJ1-4; D gene uncertain. In germline, CDR1 is SGHVS, CDR2 FNYEAQ. Trimming stripped 0 bases from V and 8 bases from J, with 7 bases between. CDR3 length: 13 amino acids. This CDR3 is CASSLATSEKLFF. In DNA form, the CDR3 reads TGTGCCAGCAGCTTAGCGACAAGCGAAAAACTGTTTTTT.

The chain joins TRBV9 to TRBJ1-4; 7 positions match TRBD1. The CDR3 consists of 15 residues. The V gene's germline CDR1 is SGDLS and CDR2 YYNGEE. The V segment lost 3 bases and the J segment 8 bases; nucleotides outside the gene matches: 10. CDR3 DNA sequence: TGTGCCAGCAGCGCCCGGGACAGCTCTAGAGAAAAACTGTTTTTT. Translated, it gives CASSARDSSREKLFF.

The chain combines TRBV27 with TRBJ1-6; 8 bases line up with TRBD1. This CDR3 comprises 17 residues. V lost 4 bases, J lost 7 bases, and 12 bases stayed unmatched. Germline assignment: CDR1 MNHEY and CDR2 SMNVEV (reference sequence). The CDR3 is CASSSPSRTGPNSPLHF. CDR3 DNA sequence: TGTGCCAGCAGTTCCCCATCCCGGACAGGGCCCAATTCACCCCTCCACTTT.

This sequence joins TRBV15 and TRBJ2-1, with TRBD2 matching 13 bases. CDR1 and CDR2 (germline): LNHNV, YYDKDF (reference sequence). The CDR3 spans 14 residues. The V gene end was trimmed by 6 bases and the J gene end by 7 bases; junction bases not matched to a gene: 3. CDR3 DNA: TGTGCCACCAGAGGGACTAGCGGGACTAATGAGCAGTTCTTC. Its translation is CATRGTSGTNEQFF. Full variable domain (rest looked up from reference TRBV15 and TRBJ2-1): DAMVIQNPRYQVTQFGKPVTLSCSQTLNHNVMYWYQQKSSQAPKLLFHYYDKDFNNEADTPDNFQSRRPNTSFCFLDIRSPGLGDTAMYLCATRGTSGTNEQFFGPGTRLTVL.